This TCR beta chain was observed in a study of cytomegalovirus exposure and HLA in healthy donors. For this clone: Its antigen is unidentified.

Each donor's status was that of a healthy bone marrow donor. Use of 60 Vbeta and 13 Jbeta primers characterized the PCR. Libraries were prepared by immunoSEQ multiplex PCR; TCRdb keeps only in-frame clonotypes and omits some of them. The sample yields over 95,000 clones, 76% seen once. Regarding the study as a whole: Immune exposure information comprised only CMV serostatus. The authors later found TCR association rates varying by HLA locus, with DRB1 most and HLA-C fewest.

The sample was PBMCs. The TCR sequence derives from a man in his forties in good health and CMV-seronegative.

The CDR3 sequence: CAIRPGTGVGEQYF. CDR3 in DNA: TGTGCCATCAGACCCGGGACAGGGGTAGGCGAGCAGTACTTC. The J gene is TRBJ2-7, the V gene TRBV10-3; TRBD1 matches 10 bases. In germline, CDR1 is ENHRY, CDR2 SYGVKD. V lost 6 bases and J lost 6; bases outside the gene matches: 8. This CDR3 contains 14 residues.